The text below deals with one TCR beta chain. Antigen: not known. Germline is not matched at one junction end, which may reflect a read error. Germline values: CDR1 DFQATT, CDR2 SNEGSKA (reference sequence). This CDR3 has 9 amino acids. The sample comes from a study of shared clonotypes between healthy human individuals. The wider study: The people who gave samples were a couple of women and a few men aged 18 to 49. The study's findings and limits: With few donors, the genetic and exposure-history diversity represented was limited.

The method was immunoSEQ multiplex PCR; TCRdb's version includes in-frame clones alone and lacks a portion of them. The repertoire holds around 2.5 million clones, with 80% to 95% as singletons. The study drew its donors from healthy HIV-negative adults without recent acute infections or vaccinations. CD4+ cells yielded CD45RA+ naive and CD45RA-negative memory subsets. The clonotype comes from a man aged 18 to 35 in good health. Some clones in this sample may be carry-over from other donors' samples. The chain employs TRBV20-1 and TRBJ2-1; 9 nucleotides line up with TRBD2. Specimen: naive CD4+ T cells from PBMCs. Subset described: CD45RA+ positively selected. The CDR3: CREGVAGVF. The CDR3 DNA is TGCAGGGAAGGTGTAGCGGGGGTCTTC.